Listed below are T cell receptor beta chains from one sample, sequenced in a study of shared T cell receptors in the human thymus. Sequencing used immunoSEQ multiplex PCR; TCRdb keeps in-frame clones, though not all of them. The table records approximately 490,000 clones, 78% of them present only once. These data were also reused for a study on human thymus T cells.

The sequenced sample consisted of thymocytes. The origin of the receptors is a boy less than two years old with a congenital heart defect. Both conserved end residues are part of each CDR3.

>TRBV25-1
CASSAQGAGNTEAFF
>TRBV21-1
CASSKEGGALTYSNQPQHF
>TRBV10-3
CAIGTVDGYTF
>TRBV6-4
CASSQRGRSNQPQHF
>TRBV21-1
CASSPRDRTYEQYF
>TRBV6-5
CASSLFASRGVGQYF
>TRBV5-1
CASSGELAATYEQYF
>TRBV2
CASSEALAAVGYGYTF
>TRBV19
CASRVSGCYNEQFF
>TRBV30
CAWSPTGSSYNEQFF
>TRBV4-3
CASSQSGGNYGYTF
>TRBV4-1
CASSLQVINQPQHF
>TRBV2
CASRVRDRRPLANEKLFF
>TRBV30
CAWKRARGWNEQFF
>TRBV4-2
CASSQDWGTADLSSYEQYF
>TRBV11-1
CASRAVPNEQFF
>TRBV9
CASSPGPPWTSGRAREQFF
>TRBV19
CASTRTAKIDQPQHF
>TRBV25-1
CASSTGTGPRLDWEKLFF
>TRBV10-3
CAISELAGGPPTDTQYF
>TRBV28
CASSFKGDTEAFF
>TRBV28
CASIRPGSNQPQHF
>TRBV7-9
CASSFGYGYTF
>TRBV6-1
CASSEGTGGRQPQHF
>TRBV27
CASSLGGEGNTEAFF
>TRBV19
CASSSHYPSGVYEQYF
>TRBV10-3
CAISESTGGSSYEQYF
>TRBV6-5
CASSYNPTGGPYEQYF
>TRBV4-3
CASSPNRTSGPYNEQFF
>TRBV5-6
CASSLAKDTQYF
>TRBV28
CASRIRRDGTGDTEAFF
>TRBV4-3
CASSQEWAGSYTGELFF
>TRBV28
CASSFRGGLAGPPNTGELFF
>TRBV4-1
CASSRTTQGADTEAFF
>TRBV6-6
CASSTTGGDGYTF
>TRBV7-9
CASSLALAGEWETQYF
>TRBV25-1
CASSAGAPGELFF
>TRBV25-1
CASAGGGDTQYF
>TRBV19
CASTPNRGRTEAFF
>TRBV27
CASSFATGTHNEQFF
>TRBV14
CASSRGQNTEAFF
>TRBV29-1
CSVGLNRGLYYEQYF
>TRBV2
CASIRAGMNTEAFF
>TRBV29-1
CSVGIGPSAGQETQYF
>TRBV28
CASSSSRGRAYEQYF
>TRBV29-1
CSVETDGTGGTEAFF
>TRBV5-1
CASSSGQGDSYEQYF
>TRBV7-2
CASSLGTGDGYTF
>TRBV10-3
CAISTPGVTEAFF
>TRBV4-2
CASSQVRGTLDEQYF
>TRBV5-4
CASSLEGLATRTDTQYF